This T cell receptor (beta chain) stems from a study of shared clonotypes between healthy human individuals (TCRdb year 2020). Regarding the research as a whole: The cohort comprised two women and a few men aged 18 to 49 years. For each donor, CD4 naive and CD4 memory were each given three plates, CD8 naive was given two plates, and CD8 memory was given one plate. To estimate repertoire size and how much clonotype sharing occurs between individuals, the study deeply sequenced the blood TCR repertoires of roughly 5 healthy adults. Each donor's leukapheresis produced roughly between roughly 0.85 and 10 billion PBMCs. To increase sequencing depth and limit assay-specific biases, TCR repertoire library preparation and sequencing were carried out by different laboratories using diverse techniques.

As for this clone: Its antigen specificity is not known. Base qualities are missing; no much larger clone stands one base away. This sample also contains other DNA sequences that code for the same CDR3.

The study at large found these results: Sampling was limited to blood, and TCR repertoires in tissue likely differ from TCR repertoires in blood. Across a handful of donors, about 5.2% of naive CD4, approximately 3.6% of naive CD8, 2.3% of memory CD4, and around 0.4% of memory CD8 clonotypes were shared. Rarefaction of sorted-subset datasets indicated incomplete sequencing despite the large sequencing depth. The small number of donors limited the genetic and exposure-history diversity represented. Estimated clonotype richness was generally larger for naive than for memory subsets. Based on pairwise subsampling, the degree of clonotype sharing among donors was expected to be affected by sequencing depth. Compared with non-shared clonotypes, the clonotypes found in all four sorted-subset donors had higher generation probabilities.

Using the deep immunoSEQ assay, TCR CDR3 regions were amplified from genomic DNA by multiplex PCR. Extracted genomic DNA from each cell subset was spread evenly across all wells of several immunoSEQ 96-well plates, with each plate serving as a replicate. For sorted subsets, around 200 ng genomic DNA, equal to 25,000 to 35,000 T cell genomes, was loaded into each replicate PCR. Purified libraries were measured with a Qubit 3.0 fluorometer, size-checked on a Bioanalyzer 2100, and measured again with the KAPA Library Quantification kit. Every immunoSEQ 96-well plate was sequenced on a separate single-read 150-cycle Illumina NextSeq 550 flow cell. The study's processing was this. The immunoSEQ output contained only junctional sequences without quality scores, so filtering could not match that applied to full-length reads. To assign V/J genes and CDR3, sequences were annotated using PyIR, a Python wrapper for IgBLAST v1.9, with IMGT germline references. Reads were filtered out if the reads had weak V/J assignments (E-value above 1e-6), no CDR3, stop codons, out-of-frame junctions, or ambiguous translated residues. V3J clonotypes were defined by identical inferred V gene, J gene, and CDR3 amino acid sequence. To compute the percentage overlap between repertoires, the number of shared unique clonotypes was divided by the size of the smaller repertoire. Richness of each repertoire was evaluated using RTK rarefaction, the Chao1 estimator, and Recon v2.1 estimates of unobserved clonotypes. For all TCRbeta clonotypes obtained by the gDNA method from several donors, generation probabilities were computed with OLGA. TCRdb took this table from immuneACCESS and kept in-frame rearrangements with V and J called. Such tables lack part of the clones; where checked against another copy, unresolved V genes explain under half of the gap, and the rest is unexplained. That table gives V, J and clone size, and the DNA gave D and trimming. This sample holds about 1 million clones; approximately 72% were observed only once. Of the sample, 1.4% falls within the top ten clones.

Healthy HIV-negative adults with no recently reported acute infections or vaccinations were included as donors. All donors were Caucasian adults living in Nashville, Tennessee, USA. CD4+ T cells were enriched through magnetic negative selection, after which naive cells were positively selected on CD45RA and the remaining negative fraction served as the memory subset. Blood was obtained by leukapheresis, after which PBMCs were separated by Ficoll-Histopaque density gradient centrifugation and cryopreserved in liquid nitrogen vapor phase. Purity and quantity of every magnetically sorted T cell population were checked by analytical flow cytometry. From each sorted fraction, genomic DNA was isolated and quantified by UV absorbance on a Nanodrop 2000c. This TCR came from a man aged 18 to 35 in good health. Sequenced input: memory CD4+ T cells sorted from blood. Taken with the paper, the label for cell subset or site translates to: CD45RA-negative fraction.

The DNA reads TGTGCCAGCTCACCCGGACAGGGTGACGAGCAGTACTTC. This is translated as CASSPGQGDEQYF. The rearrangement joined TRBV18 to TRBJ2-7; TRBD1 lines up with 8 middle nucleotides. The CDR1 and CDR2 encoded by the germline V gene are KGHSH and LQKENI. The CDR3 covers 13 residues, taking in both the cysteine and the phenylalanine. The entry retains the CDR3 DNA only, 39 bases that are in frame from base 1. Trimming accounts for 3 bases at V and 5 bases at J, while the number of junction bases matched to no gene is 3.